The source of this T cell receptor (beta chain) is a study of neurological immune-mediated disorders. The making of cDNA relied on 5'RACE with 10-nucleotide random UMIs. TCRdb re-called the 5' RACE reads with MiXCR, one entry per CDR3 protein. The sample records over 45,000 distinct CDR3 sequences, around 3.1% being singletons. Points from the study as a whole: Association of the multiple sclerosis repertoire cluster with clinical or MRI features was not observed for any feature. No expanded-clone CDR3 amino acid sequence recurred across subjects, suggesting private TCR-beta repertoires. Expansion of TCR clones was greatest in HTLV-1-associated myelopathy and smallest in multiple sclerosis, where it fell below that of healthy controls.

This clonotype was found many times. The antigen is not known. One junction end disagrees with the germline gene, perhaps due to a read error. The CDR3 length is 12 residues. Germline loops: CDR1 SEHNR, CDR2 FQNEAQ (reference sequence). The sample comprised PBMCs. The chain combines TRBV7-9 with TRBJ1-6; D gene uncertain. The receptor comes from a man aged 40-49 years with multiple sclerosis. The CDR3 DNA reads TGTGCCAGCAGCTCAAGCCCTGGGGTCCTCAACTTT. Translation: CASSSSPGVLNF.